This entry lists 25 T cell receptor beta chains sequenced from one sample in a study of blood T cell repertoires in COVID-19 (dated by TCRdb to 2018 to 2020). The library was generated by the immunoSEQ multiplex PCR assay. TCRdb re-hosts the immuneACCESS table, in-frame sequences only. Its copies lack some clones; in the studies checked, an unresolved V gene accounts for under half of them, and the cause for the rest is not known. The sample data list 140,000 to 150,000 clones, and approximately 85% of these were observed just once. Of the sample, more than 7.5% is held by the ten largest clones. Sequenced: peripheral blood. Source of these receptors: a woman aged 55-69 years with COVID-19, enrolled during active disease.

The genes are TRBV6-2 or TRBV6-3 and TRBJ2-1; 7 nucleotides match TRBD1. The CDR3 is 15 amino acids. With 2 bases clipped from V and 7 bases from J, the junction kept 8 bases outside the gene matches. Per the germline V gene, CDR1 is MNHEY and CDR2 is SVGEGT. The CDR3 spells CASSYEGAPRNEQFF. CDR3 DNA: TGTGCCAGCAGTTACGAGGGGGCCCCCCGGAATGAGCAGTTCTTC.

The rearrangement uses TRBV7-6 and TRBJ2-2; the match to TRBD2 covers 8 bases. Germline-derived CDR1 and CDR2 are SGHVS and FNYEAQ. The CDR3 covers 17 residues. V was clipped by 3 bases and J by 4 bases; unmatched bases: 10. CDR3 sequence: CASSFRVGTSFTGELFF. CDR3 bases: TGTGCCAGCAGCTTCAGGGTCGGGACTAGTTTCACCGGGGAGCTGTTTTTT.

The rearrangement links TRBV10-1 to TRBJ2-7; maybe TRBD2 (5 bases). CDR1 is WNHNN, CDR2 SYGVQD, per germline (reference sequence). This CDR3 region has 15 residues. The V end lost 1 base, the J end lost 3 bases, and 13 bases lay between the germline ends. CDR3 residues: CASSEFRGPGYEQYF. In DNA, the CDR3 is TGCGCCAGCAGTGAGTTTAGAGGGCCAGGCTACGAGCAGTACTTC.

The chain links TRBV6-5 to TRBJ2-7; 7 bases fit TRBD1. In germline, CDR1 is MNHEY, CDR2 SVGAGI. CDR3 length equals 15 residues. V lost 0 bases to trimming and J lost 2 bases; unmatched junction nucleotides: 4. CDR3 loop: CASSYSTGLAYEQYF. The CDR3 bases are TGTGCCAGCAGTTACTCGACAGGGTTGGCCTACGAGCAGTACTTC.

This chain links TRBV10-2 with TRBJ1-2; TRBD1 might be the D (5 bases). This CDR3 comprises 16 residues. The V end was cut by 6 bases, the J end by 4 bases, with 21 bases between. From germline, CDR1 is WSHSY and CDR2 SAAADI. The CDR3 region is CASSREKRGLGYGYTF. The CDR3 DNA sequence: TGCGCCAGCAGCAGAGAGAAGAGGGGACTCGGCTATGGCTACACCTTC.

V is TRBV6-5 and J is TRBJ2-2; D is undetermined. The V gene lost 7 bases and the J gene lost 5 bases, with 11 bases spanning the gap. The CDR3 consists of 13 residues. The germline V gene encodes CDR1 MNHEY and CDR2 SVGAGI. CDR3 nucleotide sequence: TGTGCCAGCACCCGAGGAGAGACCGGGGAGCTGTTTTTT. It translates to CASTRGETGELFF.

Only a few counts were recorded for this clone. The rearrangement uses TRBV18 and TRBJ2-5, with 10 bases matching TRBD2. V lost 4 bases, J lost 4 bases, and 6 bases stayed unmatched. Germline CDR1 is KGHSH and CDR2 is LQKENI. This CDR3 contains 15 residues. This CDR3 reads CASSLVAGGRETQYF. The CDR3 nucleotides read TGTGCCAGCTCACTGGTAGCGGGGGGCAGAGAGACCCAGTACTTC.

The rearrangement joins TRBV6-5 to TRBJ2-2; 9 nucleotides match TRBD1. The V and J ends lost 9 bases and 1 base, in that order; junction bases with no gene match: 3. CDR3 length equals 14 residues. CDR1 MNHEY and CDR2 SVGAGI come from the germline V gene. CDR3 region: CASGTGMNTGELFF. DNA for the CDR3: TGTGCCAGTGGGACAGGGATGAACACCGGGGAGCTGTTTTTT.

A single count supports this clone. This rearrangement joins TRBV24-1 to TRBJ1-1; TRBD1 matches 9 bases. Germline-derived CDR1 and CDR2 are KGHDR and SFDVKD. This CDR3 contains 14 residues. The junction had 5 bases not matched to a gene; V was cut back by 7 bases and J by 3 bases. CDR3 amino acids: CATSSTGGYTEAFF. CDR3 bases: TGTGCCACCAGCTCGACAGGGGGATACACTGAAGCTTTCTTT.

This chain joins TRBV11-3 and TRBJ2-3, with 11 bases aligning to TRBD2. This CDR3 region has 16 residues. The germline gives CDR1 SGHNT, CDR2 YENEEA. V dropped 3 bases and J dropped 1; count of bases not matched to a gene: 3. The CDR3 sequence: CASSFQLAGGTDTQYF. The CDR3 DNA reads TGTGCCAGCAGCTTCCAACTAGCGGGGGGCACAGATACGCAGTATTTT.

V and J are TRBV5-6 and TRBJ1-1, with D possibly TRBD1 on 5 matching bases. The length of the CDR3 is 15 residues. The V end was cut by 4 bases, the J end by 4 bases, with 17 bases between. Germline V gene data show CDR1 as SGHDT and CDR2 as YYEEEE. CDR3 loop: CASSHVLGGITEAFF. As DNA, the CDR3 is TGTGCCAGCAGCCACGTTTTGGGGGGGATCACTGAAGCTTTCTTT. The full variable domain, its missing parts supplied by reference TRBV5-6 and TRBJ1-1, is DAGVTQSPTHLIKTRGQQVTLRCSPKSGHDTVSWYQQALGQGPQFIFQYYEEEERQRGNFPDRFSGHQFPNYSSELNVNALLLGDSALYLCASSHVLGGITEAFFGQGTRLTVV.

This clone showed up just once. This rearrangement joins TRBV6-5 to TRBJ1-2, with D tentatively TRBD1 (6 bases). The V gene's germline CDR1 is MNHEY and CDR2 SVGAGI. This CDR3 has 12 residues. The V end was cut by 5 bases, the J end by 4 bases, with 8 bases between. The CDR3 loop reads CASSTGTYGYTF. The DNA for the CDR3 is TGTGCCAGCAGTACAGGGACCTATGGCTACACCTTC.

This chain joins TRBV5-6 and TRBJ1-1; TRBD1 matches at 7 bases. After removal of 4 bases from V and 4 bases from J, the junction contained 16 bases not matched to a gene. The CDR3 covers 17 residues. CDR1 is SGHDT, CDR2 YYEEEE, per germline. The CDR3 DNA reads TGTGCCAGCAGCACTTGGGGATCTGACAGGGAGGCCACTGAAGCTTTCTTT. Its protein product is CASSTWGSDREATEAFF.

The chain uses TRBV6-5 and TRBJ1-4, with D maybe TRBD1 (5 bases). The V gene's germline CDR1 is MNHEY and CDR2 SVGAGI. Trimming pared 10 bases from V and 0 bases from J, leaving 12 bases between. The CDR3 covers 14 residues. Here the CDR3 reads CATGTPTTNEKLFF. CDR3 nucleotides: TGTGCCACCGGGACTCCAACAACTAATGAAAAACTGTTTTTT.

The chain's CDR3 is CASSVVTGVEDTQYF. DNA for the CDR3: TGTGCCAGCAGCGTCGTGACAGGGGTGGAAGATACGCAGTATTTT. The V and J genes are TRBV9 and TRBJ2-3, with TRBD1 matching over 8 bases. With V trimmed by 2 bases and J by 5 bases, 7 bases remained unmatched. The CDR3 spans 15 residues. Germline V gene lookup returns CDR1 SGDLS and CDR2 YYNGEE.

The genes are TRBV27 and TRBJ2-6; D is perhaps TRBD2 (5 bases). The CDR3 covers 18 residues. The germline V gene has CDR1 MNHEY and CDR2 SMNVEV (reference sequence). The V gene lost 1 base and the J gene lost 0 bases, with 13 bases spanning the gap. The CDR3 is CASSLLPSLLSGANVLTF. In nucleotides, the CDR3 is TGTGCCAGCAGTTTATTACCTAGCCTTCTCTCTGGGGCCAACGTCCTGACTTTC.

The DNA of the CDR3 is TGTGCCAGCAGCGTAGGCCCCCCGGGGGGCGAAGGAAACACCATATATTTT. Protein: CASSVGPPGGEGNTIYF. The V gene is TRBV9, the J gene TRBJ1-3; possible D gene TRBD1, 6 bases. V was pared by 0 bases and J by 4 bases, with 17 bases between. This CDR3 is 17 amino acids long. Germline V lookup: CDR1 SGDLS, CDR2 YYNGEE.

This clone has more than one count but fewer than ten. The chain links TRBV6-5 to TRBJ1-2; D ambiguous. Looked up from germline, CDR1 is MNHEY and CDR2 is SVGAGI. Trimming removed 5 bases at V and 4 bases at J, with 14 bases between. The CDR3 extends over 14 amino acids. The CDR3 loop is CASSRTSLIYGYTF. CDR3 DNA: TGTGCCAGCAGTCGGACTAGCCTAATCTATGGCTACACCTTC.

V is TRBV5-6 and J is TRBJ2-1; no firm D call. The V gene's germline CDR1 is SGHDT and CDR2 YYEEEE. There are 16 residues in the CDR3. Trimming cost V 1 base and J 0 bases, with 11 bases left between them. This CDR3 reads CASSLYSRSSYNEQFF. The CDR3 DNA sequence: TGTGCCAGCAGCTTGTACAGCCGAAGCTCCTACAATGAGCAGTTCTTC.

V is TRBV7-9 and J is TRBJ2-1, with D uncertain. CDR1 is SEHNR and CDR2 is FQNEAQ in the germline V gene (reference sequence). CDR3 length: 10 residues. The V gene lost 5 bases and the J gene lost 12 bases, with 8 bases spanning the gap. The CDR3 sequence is CASSLERQFF. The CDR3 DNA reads TGTGCCAGCAGCCTGGAGCGGCAGTTCTTC.

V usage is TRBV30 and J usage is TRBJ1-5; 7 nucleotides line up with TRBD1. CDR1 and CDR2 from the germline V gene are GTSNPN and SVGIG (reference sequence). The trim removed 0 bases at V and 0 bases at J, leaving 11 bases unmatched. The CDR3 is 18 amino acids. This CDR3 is CAWSVPAPGGSSNQPQHF. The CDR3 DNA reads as TGTGCCTGGAGTGTACCTGCCCCAGGGGGTTCTAGCAATCAGCCCCAGCATTTT. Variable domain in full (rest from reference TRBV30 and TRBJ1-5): SQTIHQWPATLVQPVGSPLSLECTVEGTSNPNLYWYRQAAGRGLQLLFYSVGIGQISSEVPQNLSASRPQDRQFILSSKKLLLSDSGFYLCAWSVPAPGGSSNQPQHFGDGTRLSIL.

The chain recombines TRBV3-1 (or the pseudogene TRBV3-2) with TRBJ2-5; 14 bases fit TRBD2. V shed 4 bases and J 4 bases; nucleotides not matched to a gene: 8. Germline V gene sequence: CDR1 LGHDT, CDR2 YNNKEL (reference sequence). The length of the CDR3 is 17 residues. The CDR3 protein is CASSRGLAGGPGETQYF. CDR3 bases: TGTGCCAGCAGCCGAGGACTAGCGGGGGGCCCAGGAGAGACCCAGTACTTC.

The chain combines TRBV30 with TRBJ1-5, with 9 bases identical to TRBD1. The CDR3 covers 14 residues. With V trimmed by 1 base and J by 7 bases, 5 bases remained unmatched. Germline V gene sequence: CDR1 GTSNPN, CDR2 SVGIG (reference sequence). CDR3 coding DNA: TGTGCCTGGAGTGATGGACAGGGGTGGCAGCCCCAGCATTTT. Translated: CAWSDGQGWQPQHF.

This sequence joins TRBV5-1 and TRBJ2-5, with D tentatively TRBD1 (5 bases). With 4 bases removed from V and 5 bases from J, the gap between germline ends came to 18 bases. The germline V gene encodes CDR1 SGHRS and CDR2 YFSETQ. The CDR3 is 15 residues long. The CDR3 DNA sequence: TGCGCCAGCAGCCGAGGAGCAGGGCTCGCGGAGACCCAGTACTTC. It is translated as CASSRGAGLAETQYF.

The CDR3 region has the DNA TGTGCCACCGCCCCCGGGATCTGGGCCGGGGAGCTGTTTTTT. This translates into CATAPGIWAGELFF. The gene calls are TRBV24-1 and TRBJ2-2; TRBD2 might be the D (5 bases). There are 14 residues in the CDR3. Between the trimmed V and J ends, which lost 9 bases and 6 bases, there was a span of 16 bases. Germline lookup yields CDR1 KGHDR and CDR2 SFDVKD.